The rows below give T cell receptor beta chains drawn from one sample of a study of blood T cell repertoires in COVID-19. The data were produced by immunoSEQ multiplex PCR, yet TCRdb's version contains in-frame clones alone and is incomplete. The table records approximately 180,000 clones, 65% to 85% of them present only once. The sample consisted of peripheral blood. These receptor sequences come from a woman in her thirties or forties with COVID-19, enrolled during active disease. CDR3s include the opening cysteine and the closing phenylalanine or tryptophan. The D gene is left open where the match is weak. A clone size is listed for some rows: how often the clone was seen (once, few, many), or a class if it is expanded.

CDR3nt: TGTGCCAGCAGCCCCAGTCTAGCGGCCCCGGCGGATTTT; CDR3aa: CASSPSLAAPADF; d_gene: TRBD2; len: 13; j_gene: TRBJ2-3; abundance: .; v_gene: TRBV3-1/TRBV3-2
CDR3nt: TGTGCCAGCAGTGAAGACTTGGGACAGGGGCAGTTCTTC; CDR3aa: CASSEDLGQGQFF; d_gene: TRBD1; len: 13; j_gene: TRBJ2-1; abundance: many; v_gene: TRBV2
CDR3nt: TGCGCCAGCAGCATCGGGACTAATACCGAGCAGTACTTC; CDR3aa: CASSIGTNTEQYF; d_gene: TRBD2; len: 13; j_gene: TRBJ2-7; abundance: .; v_gene: TRBV5-1
CDR3nt: TGTGCCGGCGGGACAGCCGACACTAATGAAAAACTGTTTTTT; CDR3aa: CAGGTADTNEKLFF; d_gene: TRBD1; len: 14; j_gene: TRBJ1-4; abundance: .; v_gene: TRBV2
CDR3nt: TGTGCCAGCAGCTCCCCAGGGGTAGACGACACCTTC; CDR3aa: CASSSPGVDDTF; d_gene: .; len: 12; j_gene: TRBJ1-2; abundance: .; v_gene: TRBV7-9
CDR3nt: TGTGCCAGCAGTTTCGAACTATATGGCTACACCTTC; CDR3aa: CASSFELYGYTF; d_gene: .; len: 12; j_gene: TRBJ1-2; abundance: once; v_gene: TRBV12-3/TRBV12-4
CDR3nt: TGCGCCAGCAGCTTGTTGCGGGAGATCAACGAGCAGTACTTC; CDR3aa: CASSLLREINEQYF; d_gene: TRBD2; len: 14; j_gene: TRBJ2-7; abundance: many; v_gene: TRBV5-1
CDR3nt: TGTGCCAGCACTACAGGGTTGGTTGAAAAACTGTTTTTT; CDR3aa: CASTTGLVEKLFF; d_gene: .; len: 13; j_gene: TRBJ1-4; abundance: once; v_gene: TRBV2
CDR3nt: TGTGCCAGCAGCGCGATAAATAGCAATCAGCCCCAGCATTTT; CDR3aa: CASSAINSNQPQHF; d_gene: .; len: 14; j_gene: TRBJ1-5; abundance: .; v_gene: TRBV7-3
CDR3nt: TGTGCCAGTAGTCTAACCGGGCCGCGGGGAAACATTCAGTACTTC; CDR3aa: CASSLTGPRGNIQYF; d_gene: .; len: 15; j_gene: TRBJ2-4; abundance: .; v_gene: TRBV19
CDR3nt: TGTGCCAGCAGCTTAAACGACGGGAGGGCCTTAGTCGGCACAGATACGCAGTATTTT; CDR3aa: CASSLNDGRALVGTDTQYF; d_gene: TRBD2; len: 19; j_gene: TRBJ2-3; abundance: .; v_gene: TRBV7-3
CDR3nt: TGTGCCAGCAGCCCTGGACTAGCGGGAGTTAATGAGCAGTTCTTC; CDR3aa: CASSPGLAGVNEQFF; d_gene: TRBD2; len: 15; j_gene: TRBJ2-1; abundance: .; v_gene: TRBV7-3
CDR3nt: TGTGCCAGCAGCCCCAGACCACTAGCGGGAGGCTACAACAATGAGCAGTTCTTC; CDR3aa: CASSPRPLAGGYNNEQFF; d_gene: TRBD2; len: 18; j_gene: TRBJ2-1; abundance: .; v_gene: TRBV9
CDR3nt: TGTGCCAGCAGCTTACTGGAGGAGCAGTACTTC; CDR3aa: CASSLLEEQYF; d_gene: .; len: 11; j_gene: TRBJ2-7; abundance: .; v_gene: TRBV11-2
CDR3nt: TGCGCCAGCAGCTTGGGGGCAGACTACGGCTACACCTTC; CDR3aa: CASSLGADYGYTF; d_gene: .; len: 13; j_gene: TRBJ1-2; abundance: .; v_gene: TRBV5-1
CDR3nt: TGTGCCAGCAGCTCGACGGAGGGTGGGGCGGGGGGCAGAGCCACGCAGTATTTT; CDR3aa: CASSSTEGGAGGRATQYF; d_gene: TRBD2; len: 18; j_gene: TRBJ2-3; abundance: .; v_gene: TRBV7-8
CDR3nt: TGTGCCAGCGGGCCGTCTGGAAACACCATATATTTT; CDR3aa: CASGPSGNTIYF; d_gene: .; len: 12; j_gene: TRBJ1-3; abundance: .; v_gene: TRBV12-3/TRBV12-4
CDR3nt: TGTGCCAGCAGTCAGGGACCCAGGGGGGCTGCTGAAGCTTTCTTT; CDR3aa: CASSQGPRGAAEAFF; d_gene: TRBD1; len: 15; j_gene: TRBJ1-1; abundance: .; v_gene: TRBV6-5
CDR3nt: TGTGCCAGCAGCGTACGACAGGGTTCCACCGGTGAGGAGCTGTTTTTT; CDR3aa: CASSVRQGSTGEELFF; d_gene: TRBD1; len: 16; j_gene: TRBJ2-2; abundance: .; v_gene: TRBV11-2
CDR3nt: TGTGCCAGCAGTCAAGGGGAATCCAATCAGCCCCAGCATTTT; CDR3aa: CASSQGESNQPQHF; d_gene: .; len: 14; j_gene: TRBJ1-5; abundance: once; v_gene: TRBV11-2
CDR3nt: TGCGCCAGCAGCTTGCCGGGACAGGAGTATGGCTACACCTTC; CDR3aa: CASSLPGQEYGYTF; d_gene: TRBD1; len: 14; j_gene: TRBJ1-2; abundance: .; v_gene: TRBV5-1
CDR3nt: TGCGCCAGCAGCTTGGCCAGCGGACAGGGGAATCAGCCCCAGCATTTT; CDR3aa: CASSLASGQGNQPQHF; d_gene: TRBD1; len: 16; j_gene: TRBJ1-5; abundance: once; v_gene: TRBV5-1
CDR3nt: TGTGCCAGTACCCCGGGACAGGCCCCAAATCAGCCCCAGCATTTT; CDR3aa: CASTPGQAPNQPQHF; d_gene: TRBD1; len: 15; j_gene: TRBJ1-5; abundance: .; v_gene: TRBV19
CDR3nt: TGTGCCAGTAGTATTTCGGCAAGCGGGGTCCAGGACAATGAGCAGTTCTTC; CDR3aa: CASSISASGVQDNEQFF; d_gene: TRBD2; len: 17; j_gene: TRBJ2-1; abundance: .; v_gene: TRBV19
CDR3nt: TGTGCCAGCAGTACAGGAGGGGGAGGGGAAAAACTGTTTTTT; CDR3aa: CASSTGGGGEKLFF; d_gene: .; len: 14; j_gene: TRBJ1-4; abundance: .; v_gene: TRBV3-1/TRBV3-2
CDR3nt: TGTGCCAGCAGCTTACAGGGACAGGGAAGTCCAGTGCTATCTGGCTACACCTTC; CDR3aa: CASSLQGQGSPVLSGYTF; d_gene: TRBD1; len: 18; j_gene: TRBJ1-2; abundance: .; v_gene: TRBV11-2
CDR3nt: TGTGCCAGTAGTTTACTAGCGGGAGCAAGAGATGAGCAGTTCTTC; CDR3aa: CASSLLAGARDEQFF; d_gene: TRBD2; len: 15; j_gene: TRBJ2-1; abundance: .; v_gene: TRBV19
CDR3nt: TGCGCCAGCAGCGACGGGACAGGTCCTTTCAATCAGCCCCAGCATTTT; CDR3aa: CASSDGTGPFNQPQHF; d_gene: TRBD1; len: 16; j_gene: TRBJ1-5; abundance: once; v_gene: TRBV5-1
CDR3nt: TGTGCCAGCAGAGCCTCGCCGACAGGGGTTCTTGGTGAAGCTTTCTTT; CDR3aa: CASRASPTGVLGEAFF; d_gene: TRBD1; len: 16; j_gene: TRBJ1-1; abundance: .; v_gene: TRBV6-4
CDR3nt: TGTGCCAGTAGTAGAGGACAGGGCACTGGGGCCAACGTCCTGACTTTC; CDR3aa: CASSRGQGTGANVLTF; d_gene: TRBD1; len: 16; j_gene: TRBJ2-6; abundance: .; v_gene: TRBV19
CDR3nt: TGTGCCAGCAGCCAAGGGGTCCCCTCGGGGGAGCAGTACTTC; CDR3aa: CASSQGVPSGEQYF; d_gene: .; len: 14; j_gene: TRBJ2-7; abundance: .; v_gene: TRBV16
CDR3nt: TGTGCCAGCAGCTATAGCGGGGCTCCCTACGAGCAGTACTTC; CDR3aa: CASSYSGAPYEQYF; d_gene: TRBD2; len: 14; j_gene: TRBJ2-7; abundance: .; v_gene: TRBV11-2
CDR3nt: TGTGCCAGCAACCCCGACGGGGTCACTGAAGCTTTCTTT; CDR3aa: CASNPDGVTEAFF; d_gene: .; len: 13; j_gene: TRBJ1-1; abundance: few; v_gene: TRBV27
CDR3nt: TGTGCCAGCAGCCCCGCTAGCGGACCCTTCTACGAGCAGTACTTC; CDR3aa: CASSPASGPFYEQYF; d_gene: TRBD2; len: 15; j_gene: TRBJ2-7; abundance: .; v_gene: TRBV9
CDR3nt: TGTGCCAGCATCCTCGGGGGAGGACGGGAAGCTTTCTTT; CDR3aa: CASILGGGREAFF; d_gene: .; len: 13; j_gene: TRBJ1-1; abundance: .; v_gene: TRBV6-4
CDR3nt: TGTGCCAGCCTTGGCGGGACTAGCGGGAGGGCCCAGTTCTTC; CDR3aa: CASLGGTSGRAQFF; d_gene: TRBD2; len: 14; j_gene: TRBJ2-1; abundance: .; v_gene: TRBV28
CDR3nt: TGTGCCAGCAGTGAGCGGGGGGCGAACACTGAAGCTTTCTTT; CDR3aa: CASSERGANTEAFF; d_gene: .; len: 14; j_gene: TRBJ1-1; abundance: medium-sized; v_gene: TRBV2
CDR3nt: TGTGCCAGCAGCCGTTTTTCGTTCTCCTCCTATGGCTACACCTTC; CDR3aa: CASSRFSFSSYGYTF; d_gene: .; len: 15; j_gene: TRBJ1-2; abundance: .; v_gene: TRBV7-9
CDR3nt: TGTGCCAGCAGCTTGGCATTTTCAGGGAACACAGATACGCAGTATTTT; CDR3aa: CASSLAFSGNTDTQYF; d_gene: .; len: 16; j_gene: TRBJ2-3; abundance: .; v_gene: TRBV5-6
CDR3nt: TGCGCCAGCAGGGGCCCCCAGCGGGAGCTTCCCAATGAGCAGTTCTTC; CDR3aa: CASRGPQRELPNEQFF; d_gene: TRBD2; len: 16; j_gene: TRBJ2-1; abundance: .; v_gene: TRBV23-1
CDR3nt: TGTGCCAGCAGCACGGGGACAGCTAATGAAAAACTGTTTTTT; CDR3aa: CASSTGTANEKLFF; d_gene: TRBD1; len: 14; j_gene: TRBJ1-4; abundance: .; v_gene: TRBV9